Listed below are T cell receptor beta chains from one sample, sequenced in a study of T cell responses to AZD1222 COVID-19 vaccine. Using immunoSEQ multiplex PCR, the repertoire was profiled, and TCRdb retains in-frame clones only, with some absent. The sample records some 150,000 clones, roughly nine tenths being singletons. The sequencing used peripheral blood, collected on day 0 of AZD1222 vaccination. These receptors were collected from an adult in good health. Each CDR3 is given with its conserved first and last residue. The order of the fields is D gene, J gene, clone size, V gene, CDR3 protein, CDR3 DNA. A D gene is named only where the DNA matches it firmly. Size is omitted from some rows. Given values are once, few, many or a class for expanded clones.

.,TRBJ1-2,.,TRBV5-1,CASSLDGPNYGYTF,TGCGCCAGCAGCTTGGACGGTCCAAACTATGGCTACACCTTC
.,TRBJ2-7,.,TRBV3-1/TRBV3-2,CASRGPWSEQYF,TGTGCCAGCAGAGGACCATGGAGCGAGCAGTACTTC
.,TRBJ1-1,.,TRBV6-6,CASSYGTEAFF,TGTGCCAGCAGTTACGGGACTGAAGCTTTCTTT
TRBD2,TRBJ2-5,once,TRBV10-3,CAISESGTSGGASRWLEETQYF,TGTGCCATCAGTGAGTCCGGGACTAGCGGGGGGGCTTCGAGGTGGTTAGAAGAGACCCAGTACTTC
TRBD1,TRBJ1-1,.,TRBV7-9,CASSFSGGERVNTEAFF,TGTGCCAGCAGCTTTTCAGGGGGCGAGCGGGTGAACACTGAAGCTTTCTTT
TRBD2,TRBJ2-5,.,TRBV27,CASSPRGAGGPVEETQYF,TGTGCCAGCAGTCCACGAGGAGCGGGAGGGCCGGTAGAGGAGACCCAGTACTTC
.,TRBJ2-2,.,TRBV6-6,CASSHLAGGSLVGELFF,TGTGCCAGCAGTCACCTCGCAGGCGGTAGTCTCGTCGGGGAGCTGTTTTTT
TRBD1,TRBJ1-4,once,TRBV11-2,CASSLDPPGQETNEKLFF,TGTGCCAGCAGCTTAGATCCCCCCGGACAGGAGACAAATGAAAAACTGTTTTTT
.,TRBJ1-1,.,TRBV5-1,CASSPGPMNTEAFF,TGCGCCAGCAGCCCGGGGCCCATGAACACTGAAGCTTTCTTT
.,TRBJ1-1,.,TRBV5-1,CASSLVGGLNTEAFF,TGCGCCAGCAGCTTGGTTGGGGGATTGAACACTGAAGCTTTCTTT
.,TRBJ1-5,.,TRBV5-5,CASSSSRGAQPQHF,TGTGCCAGCAGTTCAAGTAGGGGAGCCCAGCCCCAGCATTTT
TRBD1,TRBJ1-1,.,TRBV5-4,CASSWTGGTEAFF,TGTGCCAGCAGCTGGACAGGGGGAACTGAAGCTTTCTTT
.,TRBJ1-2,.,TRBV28,CASSLEEVASTYGYTF,TGTGCCAGCAGTTTAGAAGAGGTGGCTTCGACATATGGCTACACCTTC
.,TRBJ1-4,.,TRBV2,CASSQDTDEKLFF,TGTGCCAGCAGCCAGGACACTGATGAAAAACTGTTTTTT
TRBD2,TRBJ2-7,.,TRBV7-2,CASSSYGAGTSYSYEQYF,TGTGCCAGCAGCTCTTATGGCGCCGGGACTAGCTACTCCTACGAGCAGTACTTC
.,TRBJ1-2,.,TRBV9,CASRRDRLGYTF,TGTGCCAGCAGGCGCGACAGGTTGGGCTACACCTTC
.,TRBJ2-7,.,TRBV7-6,CASSSLSEQYF,TGTGCCAGCAGCTCCCTTTCCGAGCAGTACTTC
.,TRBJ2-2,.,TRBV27,CASSPNTGELFF,TGTGCCAGCAGCCCAAACACCGGGGAGCTGTTTTTT